The entry that follows covers one TCR beta chain sequence. Its antigen is not identified. Being one base from a much bigger clone, this may be a read error. Likely a read error: the CDR3 ends without its conserved phenylalanine or tryptophan. The sample belongs to a study of molecular identifiers for immune sequencing clone quantification. Study-wide points: It was shown that clones above 20 RNA copies held over 98% of effector molecules, but under 1% in naive cells.

As previously described, bulk TCR libraries were made using listed TCR primers. TCRdb processed the PCR reads anew with MiXCR; each CDR3 protein has one entry. The profile covers around 480,000 distinct CDR3 sequences, with over 20% appearing a single time and more than 0.8% taken by the ten largest. V shed 9 bases, J shed 0 bases, and the junction held 17 bases outside the gene matches. CDR1 is MNHEY and CDR2 is SVGEGT in the germline V gene. This CDR3 region has 19 residues. Material for sequencing was naive CD8+ T cells from blood, with Jurkat cell RNA spiked in. The subset is: FACS-sorted CD8+CD4-CCR7+CD45RA+ naive T cells. This sequence was found in a human donor in good health. Some libraries in this study had Jurkat cell RNA spiked in. The chain couples TRBV6-2 or TRBV6-3 to TRBJ2-6, with 7 positions matching TRBD2. The CDR3 coding sequence is TGTGCCAGTCAGAAATTATCCGGGACTACCCTCTCTGGGGCCAACGTCCTGACTGTC. It encodes CASQKLSGTTLSGANVLTV.